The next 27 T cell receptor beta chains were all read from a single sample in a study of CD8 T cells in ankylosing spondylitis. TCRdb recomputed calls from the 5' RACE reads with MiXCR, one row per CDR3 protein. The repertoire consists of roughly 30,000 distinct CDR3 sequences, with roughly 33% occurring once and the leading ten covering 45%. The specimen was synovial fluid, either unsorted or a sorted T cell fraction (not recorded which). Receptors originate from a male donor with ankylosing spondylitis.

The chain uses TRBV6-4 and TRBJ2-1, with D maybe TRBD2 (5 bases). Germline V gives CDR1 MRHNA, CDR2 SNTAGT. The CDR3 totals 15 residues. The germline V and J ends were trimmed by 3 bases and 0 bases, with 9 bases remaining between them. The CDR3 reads CASSEAGNSYNEQFF. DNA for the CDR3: TGTGCCAGCAGTGAGGCGGGCAACTCCTACAATGAGCAGTTCTTC.

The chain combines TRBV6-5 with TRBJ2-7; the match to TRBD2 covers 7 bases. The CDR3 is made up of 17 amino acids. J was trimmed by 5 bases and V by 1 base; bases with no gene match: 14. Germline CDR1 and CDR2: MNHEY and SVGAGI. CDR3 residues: CASSYYYGDRAGDEQYF. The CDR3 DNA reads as TGTGCCAGCAGTTACTATTATGGTGACCGGGCGGGGGACGAGCAGTACTTC.

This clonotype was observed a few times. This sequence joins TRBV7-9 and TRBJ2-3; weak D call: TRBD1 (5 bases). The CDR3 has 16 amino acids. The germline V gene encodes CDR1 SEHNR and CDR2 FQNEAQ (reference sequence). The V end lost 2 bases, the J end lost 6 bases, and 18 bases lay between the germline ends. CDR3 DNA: TGTGCCAGCAGCTTACAGGGCCTCGCTACGGCGGATACGCAGTATTTT. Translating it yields CASSLQGLATADTQYF. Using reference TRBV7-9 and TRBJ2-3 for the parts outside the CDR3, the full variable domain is DTGVSQNPRHKITKRGQNVTFRCDPISEHNRLYWYRQTLGQGPEFLTYFQNEAQLEKSRLLSDRFSAERPKGSFSTLEIQRTEQGDSAMYLCASSLQGLATADTQYFGPGTRLTVL.

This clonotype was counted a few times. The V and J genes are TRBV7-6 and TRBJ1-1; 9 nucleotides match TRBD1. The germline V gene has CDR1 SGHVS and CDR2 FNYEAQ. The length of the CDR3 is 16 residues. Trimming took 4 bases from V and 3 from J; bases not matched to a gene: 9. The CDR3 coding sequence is TGTGCCAGCAGCTGGGACAGGGAAAATAGGGACACTGAAGCTTTCTTT. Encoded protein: CASSWDRENRDTEAFF.

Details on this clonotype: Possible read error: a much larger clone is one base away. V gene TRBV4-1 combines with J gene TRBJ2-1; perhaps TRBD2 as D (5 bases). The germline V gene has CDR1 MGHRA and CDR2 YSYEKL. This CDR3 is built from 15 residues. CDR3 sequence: CASSQWESSYNEEFF. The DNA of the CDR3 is TGCGCCAGCAGCCAGTGGGAGAGCTCCTACAATGAGGAGTTCTTC.

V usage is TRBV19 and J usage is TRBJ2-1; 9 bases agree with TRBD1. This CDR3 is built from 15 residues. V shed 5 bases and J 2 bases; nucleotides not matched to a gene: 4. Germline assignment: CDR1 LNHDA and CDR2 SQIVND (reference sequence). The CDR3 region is CASSPGQGTYNEQFF. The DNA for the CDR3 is TGTGCCAGTAGTCCGGGACAGGGAACCTACAATGAGCAGTTCTTC.

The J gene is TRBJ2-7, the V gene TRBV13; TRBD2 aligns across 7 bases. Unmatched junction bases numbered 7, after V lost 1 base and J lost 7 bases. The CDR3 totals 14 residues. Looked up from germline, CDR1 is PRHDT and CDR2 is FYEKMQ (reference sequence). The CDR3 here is CASSLEGGPAEQYV. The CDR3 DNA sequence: TGTGCCAGCAGCTTAGAGGGAGGGCCTGCGGAGCAGTACGTC.

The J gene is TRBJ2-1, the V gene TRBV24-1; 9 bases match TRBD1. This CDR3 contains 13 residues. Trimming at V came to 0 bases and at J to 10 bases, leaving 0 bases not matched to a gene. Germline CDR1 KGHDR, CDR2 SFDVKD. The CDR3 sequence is CATSDLGQGEQFF. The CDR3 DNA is TGTGCCACCAGTGATTTGGGACAGGGGGAGCAGTTCTTC.

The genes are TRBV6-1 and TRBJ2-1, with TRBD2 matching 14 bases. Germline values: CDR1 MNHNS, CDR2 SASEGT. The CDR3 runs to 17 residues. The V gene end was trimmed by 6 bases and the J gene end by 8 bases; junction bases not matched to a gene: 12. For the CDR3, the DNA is TGTGCCAGCAGCCTTACCCCGACTAGCGGGAGGGAGGATGAGCAGTTCTTC. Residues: CASSLTPTSGREDEQFF.

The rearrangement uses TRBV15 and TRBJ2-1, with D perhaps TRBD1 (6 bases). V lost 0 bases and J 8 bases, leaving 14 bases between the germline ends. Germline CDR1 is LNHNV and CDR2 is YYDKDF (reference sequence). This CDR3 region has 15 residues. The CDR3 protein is CATSRDARGSDEQFF. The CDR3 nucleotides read TGTGCCACCAGCAGAGATGCGAGGGGGTCGGATGAGCAGTTCTTC.

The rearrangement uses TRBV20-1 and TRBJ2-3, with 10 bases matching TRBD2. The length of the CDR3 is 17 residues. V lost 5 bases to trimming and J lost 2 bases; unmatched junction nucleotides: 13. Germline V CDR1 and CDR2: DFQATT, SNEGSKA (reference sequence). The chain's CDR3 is CSAGSSGRFLYTDTQYF. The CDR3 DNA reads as TGCAGTGCTGGATCTAGCGGGAGATTCCTTTACACAGATACGCAGTATTTT.

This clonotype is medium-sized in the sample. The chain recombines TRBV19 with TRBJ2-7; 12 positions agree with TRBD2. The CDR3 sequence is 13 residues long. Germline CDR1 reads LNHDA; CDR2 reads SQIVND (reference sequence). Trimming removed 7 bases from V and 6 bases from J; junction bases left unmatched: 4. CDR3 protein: CASNLLAGGEQYV. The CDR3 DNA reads TGTGCCAGTAACTTACTAGCGGGAGGCGAGCAGTACGTC.

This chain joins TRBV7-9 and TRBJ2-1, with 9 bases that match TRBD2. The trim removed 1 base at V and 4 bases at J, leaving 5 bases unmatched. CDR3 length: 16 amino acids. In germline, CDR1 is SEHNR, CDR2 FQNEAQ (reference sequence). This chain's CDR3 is CASSLVSSGIYNEQFF. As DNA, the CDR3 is TGTGCCAGCAGCTTAGTTTCTAGCGGGATATACAATGAGCAGTTCTTC.

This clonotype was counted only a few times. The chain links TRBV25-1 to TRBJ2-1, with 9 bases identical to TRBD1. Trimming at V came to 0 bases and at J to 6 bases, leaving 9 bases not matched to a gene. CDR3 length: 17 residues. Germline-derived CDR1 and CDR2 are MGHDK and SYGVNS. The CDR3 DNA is TGTGCCAGCAGTGAATACCCAAAGACAGGGGGTAGCAATGAGCAGTTCTTC. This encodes CASSEYPKTGGSNEQFF.

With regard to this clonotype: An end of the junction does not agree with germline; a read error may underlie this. The CDR3 sequence: CASSLGLAGHPEQVF. The DNA for the CDR3 is TGTGCCAGCAGTCTCGGACTAGCGGGGCACCCGGAGCAGGTCTTC. This rearrangement joins TRBV12-3 or TRBV12-4 to TRBJ2-1, with 12 bases fitting TRBD2. The CDR3 consists of 15 residues.

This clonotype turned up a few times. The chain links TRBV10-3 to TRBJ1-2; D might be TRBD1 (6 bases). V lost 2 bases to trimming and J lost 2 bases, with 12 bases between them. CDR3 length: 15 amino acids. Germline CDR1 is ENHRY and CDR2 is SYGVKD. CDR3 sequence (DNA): TGTGCCATCAGTGAGGGAACAGGGTTGAACTATGGCTACACCTTC. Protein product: CAISEGTGLNYGYTF.

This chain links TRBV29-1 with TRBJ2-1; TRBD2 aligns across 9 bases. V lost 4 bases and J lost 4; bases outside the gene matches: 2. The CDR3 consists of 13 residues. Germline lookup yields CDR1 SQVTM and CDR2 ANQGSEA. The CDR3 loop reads CSVGLADYNEQFF. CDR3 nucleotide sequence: TGCAGCGTTGGACTAGCGGATTACAATGAGCAGTTCTTC.

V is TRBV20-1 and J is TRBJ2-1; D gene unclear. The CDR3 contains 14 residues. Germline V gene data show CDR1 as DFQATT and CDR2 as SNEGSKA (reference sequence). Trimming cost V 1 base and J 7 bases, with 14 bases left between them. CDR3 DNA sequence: TGCAGTGCTAGAGGTGGGGTAGGTTATAATGAGCAGTTCTTC. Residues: CSARGGVGYNEQFF.

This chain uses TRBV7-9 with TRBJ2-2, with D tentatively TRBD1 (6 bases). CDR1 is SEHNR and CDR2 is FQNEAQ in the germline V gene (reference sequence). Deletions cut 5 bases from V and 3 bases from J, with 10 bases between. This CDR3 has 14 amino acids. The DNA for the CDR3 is TGTGCCAGCAGCCCCAGGGGATACACCGGGGAGCTGTTTTTT. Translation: CASSPRGYTGELFF.

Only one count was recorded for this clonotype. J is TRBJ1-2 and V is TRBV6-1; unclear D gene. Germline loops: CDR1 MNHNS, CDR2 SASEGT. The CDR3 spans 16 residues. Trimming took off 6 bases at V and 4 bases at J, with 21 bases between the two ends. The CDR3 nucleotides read TGTGCCAGCAGGGGGATGAGGACTCTAACGGTCTATGGCTACACCTTC. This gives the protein CASRGMRTLTVYGYTF.

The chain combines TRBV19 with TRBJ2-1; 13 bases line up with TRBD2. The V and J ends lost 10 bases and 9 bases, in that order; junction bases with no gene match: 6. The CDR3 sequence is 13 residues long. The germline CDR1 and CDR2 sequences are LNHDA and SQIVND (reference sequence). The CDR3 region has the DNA TGTGCCACCAGGACTAGCGGGAGTGGTGAGCAGTTCTTC. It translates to CATRTSGSGEQFF.

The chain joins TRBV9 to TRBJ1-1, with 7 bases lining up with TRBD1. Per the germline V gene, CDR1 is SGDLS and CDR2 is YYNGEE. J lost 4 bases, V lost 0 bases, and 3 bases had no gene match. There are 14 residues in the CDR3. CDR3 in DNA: TGTGCCAGCAGCGTAGGAGGGGGCGGCACTGAAGCTTTCTTT. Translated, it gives CASSVGGGGTEAFF.

The CDR3 DNA sequence: TGCGCCAGCAGCTTGGGGCCTCCGGTAGAGTTGGATGAGCAGTTCTTC. This codes for CASSLGPPVELDEQFF. The J gene is TRBJ2-1, the V gene TRBV5-1, with D uncertain. This CDR3 spans 16 amino acids. Trimming stripped 0 bases from V and 8 bases from J, with 18 bases between. From germline, CDR1 is SGHRS and CDR2 YFSETQ.

The CDR3 region has the DNA TGCAGTGTCATAGCTCCCCTAGTCGCCCGTCGAGATACGCAGTATTTT. Translating gives CSVIAPLVARRDTQYF. V is TRBV20-1 and J is TRBJ2-3; no clear D. Trimming cost V 7 bases and J 5 bases, with 25 bases left between them. The CDR3 spans 16 residues. Germline CDR1 reads DFQATT; CDR2 reads SNEGSKA (reference sequence).

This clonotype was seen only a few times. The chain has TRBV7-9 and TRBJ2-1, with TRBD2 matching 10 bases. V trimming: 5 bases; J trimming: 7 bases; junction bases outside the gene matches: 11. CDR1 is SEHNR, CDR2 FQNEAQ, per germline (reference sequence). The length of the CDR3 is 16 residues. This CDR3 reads CASSPSRTSGLNEQFF. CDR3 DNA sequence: TGTGCCAGCAGCCCCTCGAGGACTAGCGGTTTGAATGAGCAGTTCTTC.

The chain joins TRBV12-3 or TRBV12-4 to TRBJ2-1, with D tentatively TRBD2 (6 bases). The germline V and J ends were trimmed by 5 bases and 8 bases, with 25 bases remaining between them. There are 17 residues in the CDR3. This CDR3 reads CASSPTLLTSLGHEQFF. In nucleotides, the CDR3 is TGTGCCAGCAGTCCTACCCTTTTGACTAGTCTCGGCCATGAGCAGTTCTTC.

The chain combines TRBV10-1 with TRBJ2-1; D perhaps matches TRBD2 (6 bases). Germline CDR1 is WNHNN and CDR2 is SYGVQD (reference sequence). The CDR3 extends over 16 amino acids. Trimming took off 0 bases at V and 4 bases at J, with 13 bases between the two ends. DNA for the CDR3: TGCGCCAGCAGTGAGTCGTCCCGGGACTTTTACAATGAGCAGTTCTTC. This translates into CASSESSRDFYNEQFF.